This T cell receptor (beta chain) was sequenced for a study of Graves' ophthalmopathy and Graves' hyperthyroidism. General observations from the study: Separation of ophthalmopathy from stable hyperthyroidism was achieved by a 13-signature model, at 85% to 90% sensitivity and approximately 81% specificity.

From germline, CDR1 is SGHTA and CDR2 FQGNSA. Trimming pared 1 base from V and 8 bases from J, leaving 12 bases between. The CDR3 has 14 amino acids. Amplifying from RNA transcripts, the study obtained TCR beta CDR3 regions. HTBI primers served in a first-round RT-PCR, which a second-round multiplex PCR followed. MiXCR was run by TCRdb on the multiplex PCR reads, yielding one entry per CDR3 protein. This table holds roughly 600,000 distinct CDR3 sequences, under 40% found once. Concerning this clonotype itself: Its antigen is not identified.

The rearrangement links TRBV7-2 to TRBJ2-4; the D gene is possibly TRBD2 (5 bases). Sample: peripheral blood or thyroid tissue (not recorded which). The source of this sequence is an adult man with Graves' hyperthyroidism. CDR3 amino acids: CASSLGSRDHIQYF. DNA for the CDR3: TGTGCCAGCAGCTTAGGTTCTCGGGATCACATTCAGTACTTC.